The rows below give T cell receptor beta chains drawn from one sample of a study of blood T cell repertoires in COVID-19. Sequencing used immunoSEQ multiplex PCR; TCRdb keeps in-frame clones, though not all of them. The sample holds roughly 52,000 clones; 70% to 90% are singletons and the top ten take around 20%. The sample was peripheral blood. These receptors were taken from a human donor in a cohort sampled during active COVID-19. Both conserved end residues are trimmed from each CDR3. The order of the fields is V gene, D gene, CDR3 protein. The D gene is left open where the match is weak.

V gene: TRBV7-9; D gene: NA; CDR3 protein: ASSLGTSPNEQY
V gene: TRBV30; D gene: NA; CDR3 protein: AWSNREAGYT
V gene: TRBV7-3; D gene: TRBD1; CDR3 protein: ASSLFAGTGLSGANVLT
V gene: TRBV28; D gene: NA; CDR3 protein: ASSLQGFADTQY
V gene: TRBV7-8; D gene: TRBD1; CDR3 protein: ASSFNMGYRDRVNNSPLH
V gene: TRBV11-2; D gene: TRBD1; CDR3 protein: ASRTGTGATEWEKLF
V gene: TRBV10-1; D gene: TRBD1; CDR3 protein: ASRLDRAWD
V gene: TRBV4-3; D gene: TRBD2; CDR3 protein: ASSQDRMTSGGDTQY
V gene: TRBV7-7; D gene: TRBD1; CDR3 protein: ASSFLGGLYYGYT
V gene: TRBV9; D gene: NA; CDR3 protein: ARSGGGPQH
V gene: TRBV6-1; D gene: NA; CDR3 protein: ASSEWAKNTEAF
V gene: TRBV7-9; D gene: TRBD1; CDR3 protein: ASSLGQANYEQY
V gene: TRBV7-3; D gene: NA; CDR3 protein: ASSLSRNSPLH
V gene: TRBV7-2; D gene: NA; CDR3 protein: ASSWSGTTGYEQY
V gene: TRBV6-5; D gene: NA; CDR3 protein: ASSLQGNEQF
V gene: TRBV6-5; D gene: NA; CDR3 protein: ASSYNRAHYGYT
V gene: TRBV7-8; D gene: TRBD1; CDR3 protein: ASSLGAGGNNSPLH
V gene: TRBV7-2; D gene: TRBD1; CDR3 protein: ASSLVQGANTEAF
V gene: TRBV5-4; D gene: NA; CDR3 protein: ASSLGWGEGYGYT
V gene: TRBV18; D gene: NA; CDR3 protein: ASSTQGTEAF
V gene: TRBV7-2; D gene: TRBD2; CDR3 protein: ASSLTSGGKETQY
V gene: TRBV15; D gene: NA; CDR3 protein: ATSRGGDLEQY
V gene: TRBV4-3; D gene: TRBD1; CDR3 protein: ASSQSDRDGPYEQY
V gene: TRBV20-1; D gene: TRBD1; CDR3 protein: SASYRDRGSPLH
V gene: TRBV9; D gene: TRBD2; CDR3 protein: ASSVGGLAGTYEQY
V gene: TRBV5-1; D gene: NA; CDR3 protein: ASSLEGGATNEKLF
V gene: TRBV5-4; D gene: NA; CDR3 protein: ASSLDWRNEQF
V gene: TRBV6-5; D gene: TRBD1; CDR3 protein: ASSRGFETQY
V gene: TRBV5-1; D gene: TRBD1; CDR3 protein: ASSLGGQGNYNEQF
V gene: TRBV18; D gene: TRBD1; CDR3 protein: ASSLERGLIYGYT
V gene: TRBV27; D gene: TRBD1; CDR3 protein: ASSTGQGRVQPQH
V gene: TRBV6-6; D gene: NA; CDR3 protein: ASTLGGGVNEKLF
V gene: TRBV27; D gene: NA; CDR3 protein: ASSPSFYNEQF
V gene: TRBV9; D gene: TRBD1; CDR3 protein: ASSVLGQGGYGYT
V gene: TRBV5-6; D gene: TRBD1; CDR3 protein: ASSLWTGNNQPQH
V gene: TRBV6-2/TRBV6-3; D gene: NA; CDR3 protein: ASSRTVSEQY
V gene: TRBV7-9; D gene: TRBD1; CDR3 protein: ASSTNGAGGFGYT
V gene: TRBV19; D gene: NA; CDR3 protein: ASSIGFRVDEQF
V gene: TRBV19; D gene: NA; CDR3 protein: ASSNFWRSYNEQF
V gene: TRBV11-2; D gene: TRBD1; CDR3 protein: ASRRGQGSGLNTEAF
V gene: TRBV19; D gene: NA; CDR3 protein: ASNPPQGYGYT
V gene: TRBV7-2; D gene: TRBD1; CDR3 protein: ASSFSSYGQVNTDTQY
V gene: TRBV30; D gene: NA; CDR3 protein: AWSVGGRAYGYT
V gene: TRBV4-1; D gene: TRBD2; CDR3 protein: ASSQSGAATDTQY
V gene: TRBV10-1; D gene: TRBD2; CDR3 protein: ASSESQGRGAYNEQF
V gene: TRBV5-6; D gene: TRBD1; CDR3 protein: ASSLKDRGNSPLH
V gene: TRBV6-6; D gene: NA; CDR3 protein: ASSPGRGGSPLH
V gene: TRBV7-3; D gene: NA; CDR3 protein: ASSSPDTNEQF
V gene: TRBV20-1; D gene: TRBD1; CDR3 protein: SASSDRGLVGYT
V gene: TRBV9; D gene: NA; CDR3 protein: ASLSEDTQY
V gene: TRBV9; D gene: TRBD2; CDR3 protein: ASSPPGLALETQY
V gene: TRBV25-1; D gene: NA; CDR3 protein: ASSEGDRLIQETQY
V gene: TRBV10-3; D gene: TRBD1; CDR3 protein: AISDTQGQVTEY
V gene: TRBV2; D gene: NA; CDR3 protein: ASLLLTATNEKLF
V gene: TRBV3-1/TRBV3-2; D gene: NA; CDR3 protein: ASSQSGRQF
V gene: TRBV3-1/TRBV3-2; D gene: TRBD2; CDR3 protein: ASSQHGGGRNEQF
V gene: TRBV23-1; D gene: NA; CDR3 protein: ASSQSLQPQH
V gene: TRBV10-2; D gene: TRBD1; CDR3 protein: ASSDRQGSGNTIY
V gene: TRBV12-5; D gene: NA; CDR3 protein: ASGLVTQGPLYGYT
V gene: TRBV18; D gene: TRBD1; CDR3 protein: ASSPTGVGVTDTQY